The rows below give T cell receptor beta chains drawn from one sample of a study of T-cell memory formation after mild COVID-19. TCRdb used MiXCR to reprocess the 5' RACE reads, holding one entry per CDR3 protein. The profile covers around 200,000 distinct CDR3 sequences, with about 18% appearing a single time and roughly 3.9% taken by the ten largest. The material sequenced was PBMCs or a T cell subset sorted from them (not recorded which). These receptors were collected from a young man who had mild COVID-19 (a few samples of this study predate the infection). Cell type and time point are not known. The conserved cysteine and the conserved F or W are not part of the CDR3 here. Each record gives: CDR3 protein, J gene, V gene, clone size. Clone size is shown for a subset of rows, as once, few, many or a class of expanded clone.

ASSERWGLEAF,TRBJ1-1,TRBV21-1,-
SVYPGGGRETQY,TRBJ2-5,TRBV29-1,few
ASSQERGAETQY,TRBJ2-5,TRBV14,few
ASSLVRGGQPQH,TRBJ1-5,TRBV12-3/TRBV12-4,-
ASSLGLGGSPLH,TRBJ1-6,TRBV5-6,many
SALIGSSYNEQF,TRBJ2-1,TRBV20-1,-
ASSSRGWVSDTQY,TRBJ2-3,TRBV4-3,few
AGRPGAFADTQY,TRBJ2-3,TRBV23-1,many
ASSFYRGRWTEAF,TRBJ1-1,TRBV12-3/TRBV12-4,few
ASSVGLTDTQY,TRBJ2-3,TRBV9,-
ASSLGGGRGRADTQY,TRBJ2-3,TRBV11-2,few
ASSSTLTGELF,TRBJ2-2,TRBV5-1,many
ASSLWTGNEQF,TRBJ2-1,TRBV5-1,-
ASSIRDEQF,TRBJ2-1,TRBV6-5,few
SATDRQANYGYT,TRBJ1-2,TRBV20-1,-
ASSLAGPNYGYT,TRBJ1-2,TRBV5-1,-
ATSDLMNEQF,TRBJ2-1,TRBV24-1,-
ASSDASGDQPQH,TRBJ1-5,TRBV6-2/TRBV6-3,few
ASSVGGQGRTEAF,TRBJ1-1,TRBV9,-
ASSFFLANTEAF,TRBJ1-1,TRBV28,few
ASRDIREISYNEQF,TRBJ2-1,TRBV6-2/TRBV6-3,few
ASSSRYRESGNTIY,TRBJ1-3,TRBV7-8,few
ASTHQGLTYEQY,TRBJ2-7,TRBV28,few
ASSLSRDQPQH,TRBJ1-5,TRBV7-3,-
ASSYGTNQETQY,TRBJ2-5,TRBV5-1,many
ATSEGQGRGETQY,TRBJ2-5,TRBV24-1,few
AISESKSPGPSDVLT,TRBJ2-6,TRBV10-3,few
ASSTRPDQPQH,TRBJ1-5,TRBV28,few
ASSPQGNDSPLH,TRBJ1-6,TRBV18,-
ASSQGQGTNSPLH,TRBJ1-6,TRBV5-1,few
SVEVWGLGNTIY,TRBJ1-3,TRBV29-1,-
ASSVGPPRNEQF,TRBJ2-1,TRBV19,-
ASERGAQETQY,TRBJ2-5,TRBV2,few
ASSLEDSGYGYT,TRBJ1-2,TRBV12-3/TRBV12-4,few
ASSQDEGVVTQY,TRBJ2-3,TRBV4-1,-
ASSSTGAPGAQY,TRBJ2-5,TRBV7-2,many
ASSPDRVTIY,TRBJ1-3,TRBV4-3,few
ASSPRQGKETQY,TRBJ2-5,TRBV7-2,few
ASSSQGYNEQF,TRBJ2-1,TRBV5-1,many
ASSFKGARNEQY,TRBJ2-7,TRBV7-9,-
ASSQGSGGYGYT,TRBJ1-2,TRBV25-1,-
SATTISGATEAF,TRBJ1-1,TRBV20-1,few
ATSRGLAGGHTGELF,TRBJ2-2,TRBV15,few
SATRPSIVNEQF,TRBJ2-1,TRBV20-1,-
ASSLNEQF,TRBJ2-1,TRBV12-3/TRBV12-4,many
ATNTGTSQPQH,TRBJ1-5,TRBV15,-
SARSGQHGYT,TRBJ1-2,TRBV20-1,-
ASSPPLSGAAETQY,TRBJ2-5,TRBV18,medium-sized
ASSTPGSQETQY,TRBJ2-5,TRBV18,few
ASSYGQGATDTQY,TRBJ2-3,TRBV6-6,-
ASNQSPRGANSPLH,TRBJ1-6,TRBV6-2/TRBV6-3,few
ASSQTSGTVV,TRBJ1-2,TRBV11-3,-
ASKLGQNTEAF,TRBJ1-1,TRBV2,-
ASSATSRDEQF,TRBJ2-1,TRBV9,few